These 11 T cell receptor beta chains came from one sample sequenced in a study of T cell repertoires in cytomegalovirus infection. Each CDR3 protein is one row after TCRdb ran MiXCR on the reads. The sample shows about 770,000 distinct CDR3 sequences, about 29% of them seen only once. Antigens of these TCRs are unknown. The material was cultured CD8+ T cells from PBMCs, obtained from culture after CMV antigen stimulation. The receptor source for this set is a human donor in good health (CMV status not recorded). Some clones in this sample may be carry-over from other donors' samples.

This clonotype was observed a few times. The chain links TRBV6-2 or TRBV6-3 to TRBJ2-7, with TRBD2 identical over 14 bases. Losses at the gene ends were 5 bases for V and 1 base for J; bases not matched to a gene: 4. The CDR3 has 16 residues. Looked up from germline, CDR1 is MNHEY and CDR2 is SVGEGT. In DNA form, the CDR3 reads TGTGCCAGCAGTGACGGACTAGCGGGGGGTTCCTACGAGCAGTACGTC. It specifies CASSDGLAGGSYEQYV.

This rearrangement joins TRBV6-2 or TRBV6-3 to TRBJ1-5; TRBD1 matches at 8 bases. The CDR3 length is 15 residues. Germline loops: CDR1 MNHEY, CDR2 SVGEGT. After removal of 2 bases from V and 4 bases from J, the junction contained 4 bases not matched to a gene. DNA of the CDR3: TGTGCCAGCAGTTACCGGACAGGGCCAAATCAGCCCCAGCATTTT. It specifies CASSYRTGPNQPQHF.

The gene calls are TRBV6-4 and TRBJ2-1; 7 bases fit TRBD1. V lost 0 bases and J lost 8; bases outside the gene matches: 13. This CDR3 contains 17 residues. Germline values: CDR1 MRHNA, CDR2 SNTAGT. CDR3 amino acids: CASSDSSPQGEVDEQFF. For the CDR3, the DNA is TGTGCCAGCAGTGACTCGAGTCCGCAGGGGGAAGTCGATGAGCAGTTCTTC.

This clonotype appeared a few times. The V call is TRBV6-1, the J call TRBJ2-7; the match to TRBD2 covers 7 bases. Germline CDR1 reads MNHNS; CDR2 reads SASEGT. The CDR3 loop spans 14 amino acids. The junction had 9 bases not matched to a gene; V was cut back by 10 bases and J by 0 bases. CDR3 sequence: CATLGLPGSYEQYF. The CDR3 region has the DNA TGTGCCACCTTGGGACTACCTGGCTCCTACGAGCAGTACTTC.

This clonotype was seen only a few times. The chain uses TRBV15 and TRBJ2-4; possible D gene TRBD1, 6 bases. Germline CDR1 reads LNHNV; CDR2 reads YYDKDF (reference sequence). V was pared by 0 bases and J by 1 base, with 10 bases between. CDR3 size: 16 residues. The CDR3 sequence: CATSREVGAAKNIQYF. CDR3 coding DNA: TGTGCCACCAGCAGAGAGGTGGGGGCGGCCAAAAACATTCAGTACTTC. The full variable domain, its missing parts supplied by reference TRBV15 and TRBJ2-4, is DAMVIQNPRYQVTQFGKPVTLSCSQTLNHNVMYWYQQKSSQAPKLLFHYYDKDFNNEADTPDNFQSRRPNTSFCFLDIRSPGLGDTAMYLCATSREVGAAKNIQYFGAGTRLSVL.

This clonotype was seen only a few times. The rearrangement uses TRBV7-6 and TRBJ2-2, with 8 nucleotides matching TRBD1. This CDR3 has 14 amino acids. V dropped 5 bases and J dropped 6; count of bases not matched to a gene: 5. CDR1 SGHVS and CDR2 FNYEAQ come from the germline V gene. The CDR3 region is CASSPGQGSGELFF. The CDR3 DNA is TGTGCCAGCAGCCCTGGACAGGGTTCCGGGGAGCTGTTTTTT.

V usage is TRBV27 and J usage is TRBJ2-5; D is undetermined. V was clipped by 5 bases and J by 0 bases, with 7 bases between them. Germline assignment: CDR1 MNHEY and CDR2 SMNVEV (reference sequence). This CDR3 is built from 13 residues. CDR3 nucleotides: TGTGCCAGCAGTCCGGTATACCAAGAGACCCAGTACTTC. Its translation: CASSPVYQETQYF.

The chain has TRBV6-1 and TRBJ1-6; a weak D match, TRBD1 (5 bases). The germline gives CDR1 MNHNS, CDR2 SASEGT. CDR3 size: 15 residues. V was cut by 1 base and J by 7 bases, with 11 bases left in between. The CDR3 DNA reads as TGTGCCAGCAGTGAAGAACCGGGGCCGAATTCACCCCTCCACTTT. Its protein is CASSEEPGPNSPLHF.

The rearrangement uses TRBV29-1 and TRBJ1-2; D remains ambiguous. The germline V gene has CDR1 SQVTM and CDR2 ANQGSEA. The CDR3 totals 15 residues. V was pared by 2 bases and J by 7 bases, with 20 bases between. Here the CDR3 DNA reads TGCAGCGTTGAAAAGGAACTGGGTCATCCGAGTGGCTACACCTTC. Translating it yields CSVEKELGHPSGYTF.

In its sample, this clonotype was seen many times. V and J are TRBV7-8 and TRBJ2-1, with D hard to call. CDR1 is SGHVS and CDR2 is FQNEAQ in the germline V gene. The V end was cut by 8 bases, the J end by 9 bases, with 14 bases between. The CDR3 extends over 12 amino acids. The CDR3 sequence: CASGPAYVEQFF. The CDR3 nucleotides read TGTGCCAGCGGGCCCGCCTACGTTGAGCAGTTCTTC. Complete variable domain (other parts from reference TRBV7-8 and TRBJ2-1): GAGVSQSPRYKVAKRGQDVALRCDPISGHVSLFWYQQALGQGPEFLTYFQNEAQLDKSGLPSDRFFAERPEGSVSTLKIQRTQQEDSAVYLCASGPAYVEQFFGPGTRLTVL.

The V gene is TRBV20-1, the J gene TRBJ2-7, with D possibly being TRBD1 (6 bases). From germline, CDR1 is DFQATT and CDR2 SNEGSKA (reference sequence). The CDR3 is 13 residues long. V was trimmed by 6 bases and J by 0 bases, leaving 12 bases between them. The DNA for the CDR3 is TGCAGTGCCATTACAGGGAGCTCCTACGAGCAGTACGTC. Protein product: CSAITGSSYEQYV.